The entry that follows covers one T cell receptor beta chain sequence. This record comes from a study of response to subunit inactivated influenza vaccine. One entry per CDR3 protein, called by TCRdb with MiXCR from the RT-PCR reads. The sample lists some 800,000 distinct CDR3 sequences, 21% occurring once. The CDR3 spans 13 residues. V lost 5 bases to trimming and J lost 5 bases; unmatched junction nucleotides: 4. Sequenced material: PBMCs from blood, taken 5 days after vaccination. The genes are TRBV12-3 or TRBV12-4 and TRBJ1-2; 8 bases align to TRBD1. The TCR originated in a man aged 45-65 years who received an inactivated influenza vaccine. The CDR3 is CASSGQGEYGYTF. CDR3 coding DNA: TGTGCCAGCAGTGGACAGGGTGAATATGGCTACACCTTC.